These 20 T cell receptor beta chains were sequenced from one sample in a study of T cell responses to AZD1222 COVID-19 vaccine. Assay used: immunoSEQ multiplex PCR; TCRdb lists only in-frame clones, some missing. This repertoire shows 200,000 to 250,000 clones, under 95% found once; its top ten account for 0.95% to 1.1%. Specimen: peripheral blood, collected on day 0 of MenACWY control vaccination. The origin of the receptors is an adult in good health.

The V and J genes are TRBV28 and TRBJ2-1; 8 bases map to TRBD2. The CDR3 contains 12 residues. The germline gives CDR1 MDHEN, CDR2 SYDVKM. V lost 5 bases, J lost 14 bases, and 8 bases stayed unmatched. CDR3 sequence (DNA): TGTGCCAGCAGTCCGCGGGGGGCCGGGGAGTTCTTC. Translation: CASSPRGAGEFF. The variable domain in full, completed from reference TRBV28 and TRBJ2-1, reads DVKVTQSSRYLVKRTGEKVFLECVQDMDHENMFWYRQDPGLGLRLIYFSYDVKMKEKGDIPEGYSVSREKKERFSLILESASTNQTSMYLCASSPRGAGEFFGPGTRLTVL.

The chain is built from TRBV4-2 and TRBJ1-2; D unclear. Germline CDR1 reads LGHNA; CDR2 reads YNFKEQ. Trimming shortened V by 1 base and J by 4 bases, and 13 bases separated the two germline ends. The CDR3 spans 15 residues. Written as DNA, the CDR3 is TGTGCCAGCAGCCAAGGAGGACTAAACTCCTATGGCTACACCTTC. This codes for CASSQGGLNSYGYTF.

The chain has TRBV9 and TRBJ1-2; D remains unclear. Germline CDR1 is SGDLS and CDR2 is YYNGEE. Trimming took 5 bases from V and 1 from J, leaving 12 bases between them. There are 14 residues in the CDR3. The CDR3 here is CASRGNYYNYGYTF. CDR3 nucleotides: TGTGCCAGCAGGGGTAATTACTATAACTATGGCTACACCTTC. Full variable domain (outside the CDR3, taken from reference TRBV9 and TRBJ1-2): DSGVTQTPKHLITATGQRVTLRCSPRSGDLSVYWYQQSLDQGLQFLIQYYNGEERAKGNILERFSAQQFPDLHSELNLSSLELGDSALYFCASRGNYYNYGYTFGSGTRLTVV.

V is TRBV11-3 and J is TRBJ1-1; D is perhaps TRBD1 (6 bases). CDR1 is SGHNT and CDR2 is YENEEA in the germline V gene. The CDR3 consists of 15 residues. V was cut by 2 bases and J by 3 bases, with 13 bases left in between. For the CDR3, the DNA is TGTGCCAGCAGCTTAAGTCCGGGGGCAGACACTGAAGCTTTCTTT. It specifies CASSLSPGADTEAFF. Full variable domain (outside the CDR3, taken from reference TRBV11-3 and TRBJ1-1): EAGVVQSPRYKIIEKKQPVAFWCNPISGHNTLYWYLQNLGQGPELLIRYENEEAVDDSQLPKDRFSAERLKGVDSTLKIQPAELGDSAVYLCASSLSPGADTEAFFGQGTRLTVV.

The rearrangement joins TRBV28 to TRBJ1-1, with D unclear. The CDR3 runs 16 residues. Germline V gives CDR1 MDHEN, CDR2 SYDVKM. V shed 8 bases and J shed 6 bases, with 25 bases lying between them. In DNA, the CDR3 is TGTGCCAGCCTAGAGGGCGGAAGCTCCTCCTACGCTGAAGCTTTCTTT. Its translation is CASLEGGSSSYAEAFF.

The chain is built from TRBV6-5 and TRBJ2-5, with 8 positions matching TRBD1. The V segment lost 6 bases and the J segment 9 bases; nucleotides outside the gene matches: 6. Germline V CDR1 and CDR2: MNHEY, SVGAGI. The CDR3 length is 12 residues. The CDR3 loop reads CASSDGGQAQYF. CDR3 nucleotides: TGTGCCAGCAGCGACGGGGGACAGGCCCAGTACTTC.

The chain combines TRBV7-2 with TRBJ2-1; 11 positions agree with TRBD1. The CDR3 has 14 amino acids. V lost 7 bases to trimming and J lost 4 bases; unmatched junction nucleotides: 3. Germline V gene sequence: CDR1 SGHTA, CDR2 FQGNSA. The CDR3 bases are TGTGCCAGCATCCGGGACAGGGGGTACAATGAGCAGTTCTTC. It translates to CASIRDRGYNEQFF. Filled out from reference TRBV7-2 and TRBJ2-1, the complete variable domain reads GAGVSQSPSNKVTEKGKDVELRCDPISGHTALYWYRQSLGQGLEFLIYFQGNSAPDKSGLPSDRFSAERTGGSVSTLTIQRTQQEDSAVYLCASIRDRGYNEQFFGPGTRLTVL.

DNA of the CDR3: TGTGCCAGCAGTTCGACAGGGAGCGGCAATCAGCCCCAGCATTTT. Translation gives CASSSTGSGNQPQHF. The rearrangement links TRBV28 to TRBJ1-5; 7 bases fit TRBD1. The V gene's germline CDR1 is MDHEN and CDR2 SYDVKM. V trimming: 4 bases; J trimming: 2 bases; junction bases outside the gene matches: 5. CDR3 length: 15 amino acids.

This chain links TRBV12-3 or TRBV12-4 with TRBJ1-2; possible D gene TRBD1, 5 bases. There are 13 residues in the CDR3. Trimming stripped 7 bases from V and 5 bases from J, with 14 bases between. The CDR3 DNA is TGTGCCAGCACCTTGCGGAGGGGTTATGGCTACACCTTC. It specifies CASTLRRGYGYTF.

The chain combines TRBV9 with TRBJ2-7, with D perhaps matching TRBD2 (5 bases). The germline gives CDR1 SGDLS, CDR2 YYNGEE. This CDR3 spans 14 amino acids. Between the trimmed V and J ends, which lost 4 bases and 6 bases, there was a span of 17 bases. CDR3 sequence (DNA): TGTGCCAGCAGCCCCCGCTCGGCTAGCTCCGAGCAGTACTTC. It translates to CASSPRSASSEQYF.

The chain couples TRBV7-2 to TRBJ2-7, with D perhaps matching TRBD1 (6 bases). The CDR3 runs to 14 residues. V lost 4 bases to trimming and J lost 2 bases, with 12 bases between them. Germline V gene sequence: CDR1 SGHTA, CDR2 FQGNSA. CDR3 region: CASSYTGYPYEQYF. The CDR3 region has the DNA TGTGCCAGCAGCTACACAGGGTACCCCTACGAGCAGTACTTC.

The genes are TRBV3-1 (or the pseudogene TRBV3-2) and TRBJ1-3; D gene unclear. CDR1 and CDR2 from the germline V gene are LGHDT and YNNKEL (reference sequence). V lost 0 bases and J lost 1, with 7 bases in between. This CDR3 spans 15 amino acids. Here the CDR3 DNA reads TGTGCCAGCAGCCAAGAACGACTTTCTGGAAACACCATATATTTT. Residues: CASSQERLSGNTIYF.

The genes are TRBV4-1 and TRBJ1-5, with a weak D call TRBD1 (5 bases). The germline V and J ends were trimmed by 0 bases and 5 bases, with 11 bases remaining between them. CDR3 size: 15 residues. Per the germline V gene, CDR1 is MGHRA and CDR2 is YSYEKL. DNA for the CDR3: TGCGCCAGCAGCCAAGATTTCCAGGGTGATCAGCCCCAGCATTTT. Translation gives CASSQDFQGDQPQHF.

This sequence joins TRBV30 and TRBJ1-4; maybe TRBD1 (5 bases). The CDR3 consists of 11 residues. The germline V and J ends were trimmed by 4 bases and 12 bases, with 12 bases remaining between them. Germline V gene lookup returns CDR1 GTSNPN and CDR2 SVGIG (reference sequence). The CDR3 DNA reads as TGTGCCTGGATCGAGGGGCGTCAACTGTTTTTT. It translates to CAWIEGRQLFF.

The chain couples TRBV5-4 to TRBJ1-2; 8 nucleotides line up with TRBD1. Germline V lookup: CDR1 SGHNT, CDR2 YYREEE (reference sequence). The CDR3 consists of 14 residues. V trimming: 4 bases; J trimming: 3 bases; junction bases outside the gene matches: 5. The CDR3 DNA reads as TGTGCCAGCAGCGCTGGACAGGGTTACTATGGCTACACCTTC. Translated: CASSAGQGYYGYTF.

The chain uses TRBV2 and TRBJ1-4; D is unresolved. Trimming shortened V by 8 bases and J by 8 bases, and 12 bases separated the two germline ends. The CDR3 sequence is 12 residues long. The germline CDR1 and CDR2 sequences are SNHLY and FYNNEI. The CDR3 region has the DNA TGTGCCAGCTCACGATCGGGAGAAAAACTGTTTTTT. This encodes CASSRSGEKLFF. The whole variable domain, remainder taken from reference TRBV2 and TRBJ1-4, is EPEVTQTPSHQVTQMGQEVILRCVPISNHLYFYWYRQILGQKVEFLVSFYNNEISEKSEIFDDQFSVERPDGSNFTLKIRSTKLEDSAMYFCASSRSGEKLFFGSGTQLSVL.

The CDR3 spells CASSFEAKTQYF. Written as DNA, the CDR3 is TGTGCCAGCAGCTTCGAAGCGAAGACCCAGTACTTC. The chain carries TRBV7-2 and TRBJ2-5; D remains unclear. The CDR3 spans 12 residues. Trimming took off 3 bases at V and 6 bases at J, with 8 bases between the two ends. The germline V gene encodes CDR1 SGHTA and CDR2 FQGNSA.

The chain couples TRBV6-5 to TRBJ2-7; 8 bases agree with TRBD2. CDR1 is MNHEY, CDR2 SVGAGI, per germline. J lost 6 bases, V lost 11 bases, and 9 bases had no gene match. This CDR3 contains 12 residues. The DNA for the CDR3 is TGTGCCTCCCGGGAGGGACTCTCCGAGCAGTACTTC. Its protein product is CASREGLSEQYF.

This clone was seen just once. The rearrangement uses TRBV11-2 and TRBJ1-1; a possible D gene is TRBD1 (5 bases). The germline V and J ends were trimmed by 7 bases and 0 bases, with 9 bases remaining between them. This CDR3 region has 13 residues. The V gene's germline CDR1 is SGHAT and CDR2 FQNNGV. The DNA for the CDR3 is TGTGCCAGCAACCTGGGGGTGAACACTGAAGCTTTCTTT. This sequence encodes CASNLGVNTEAFF.

CDR3 nucleotide sequence: TGTGCCAGCAGCGGGACGCCCCGCTCGGGCTACACCTTC. Translating it yields CASSGTPRSGYTF. The chain links TRBV27 to TRBJ1-2; D is perhaps TRBD1 (5 bases). Trimming cost V 6 bases and J 8 bases, with 16 bases left between them. The germline gives CDR1 MNHEY, CDR2 SMNVEV (reference sequence). This CDR3 is built from 13 residues.